What follows are 15 T cell receptor beta chains derived from one specimen sequenced in a study of blood T cells in healthy people across ages. A second PCR of roughly 7 to 11 cycles used a sample-barcoded 5' primer and a J-beta primer mix. TCRdb reanalysed the 5' RACE reads using MiXCR and keeps one entry per CDR3 protein. The sample has around 670,000 distinct CDR3 sequences, less than 35% seen once. Material for sequencing was blood. All receptors derive from a woman older than 75 in good health.

This clonotype was counted ten times or more. The chain links TRBV7-2 to TRBJ2-7, with TRBD1 matching over 9 bases. This CDR3 has 15 amino acids. Trimming cost V 5 bases and J 2 bases; bases outside gene matches: 7. Germline CDR1 reads SGHTA; CDR2 reads FQGNSA. In DNA, the CDR3 is TGTGCCAGCAGCACAGCCGGGACAGGGACCTACGAGCAGTACTTC. Translation gives CASSTAGTGTYEQYF.

The J gene is TRBJ2-1, the V gene TRBV2; 13 nucleotides line up with TRBD2. The CDR3 consists of 19 residues. Germline V gives CDR1 SNHLY, CDR2 FYNNEI. The J segment lost 2 bases and the V segment lost 3 bases, leaving 10 bases of the junction unmatched. The CDR3: CASSEGLLAGGQTYNEQFF. CDR3 DNA sequence: TGTGCCAGCAGTGAGGGTTTACTAGCGGGGGGGCAGACCTACAATGAGCAGTTCTTC.

In this sample, this clonotype turned up a few times. Being one base from a much bigger clone, this may be a read error. As DNA, the CDR3 is TGTGCCAGCAGCCGACAGGCAGGGTTCACGAACACCGGGGAGCGGTTTTTT. This sequence encodes CASSRQAGFTNTGERFF. The chain has TRBV7-2 and TRBJ2-2, with TRBD1 as a possible D gene (6 bases). This CDR3 spans 17 amino acids. CDR1 and CDR2 from the germline V gene are SGHTA and FQGNSA.

V usage is TRBV5-1 and J usage is TRBJ2-1, with 8 bases aligning to TRBD1. Looked up from germline, CDR1 is SGHRS and CDR2 is YFSETQ. This CDR3 contains 16 residues. V lost 0 bases to trimming and J lost 8 bases; unmatched junction nucleotides: 10. The CDR3 spells CASSLAMTGDLDEQFF. The CDR3 coding sequence is TGCGCCAGCAGCTTGGCCATGACAGGGGATCTCGATGAGCAGTTCTTC.

There are many counts of this clonotype. CDR3 amino acids: CASRGGSSYNEQFF. The CDR3 DNA is TGTGCCAGCCGGGGGGGGAGCTCCTACAATGAGCAGTTCTTC. The V and J genes are TRBV25-1 and TRBJ2-1, with 8 bases aligning to TRBD2. CDR3 length equals 14 residues. V gave up 8 bases and J gave up 0 bases; unmatched junction bases: 3. Germline V gives CDR1 MGHDK, CDR2 SYGVNS.

This clonotype was seen many times. With a much larger clone just one base away, this may be a read error. This chain links TRBV20-1 with TRBJ2-1, with unresolved D. The DNA end favors TRBJ2-7, so the J call may be wrong. This CDR3 is 12 amino acids long. Germline V gene lookup returns CDR1 DFQATT and CDR2 SNEGSKA (reference sequence). The CDR3 DNA follows: TGCAGTGCTAGAGGGGTCAACAATGAGCAGTACTTC. It codes for CSARGVNNEQYF.

The CDR3 sequence is CASSAPGQMDWGRNEQFF. The CDR3, as DNA: TGTGCCAGCAGTGCGCCGGGACAAATGGACTGGGGAAGAAATGAGCAGTTCTTC. This chain uses TRBV6-2 or TRBV6-3 with TRBJ2-1; D may be TRBD1 (6 bases). The germline V and J ends were trimmed by 5 bases and 7 bases, with 27 bases remaining between them. This CDR3 region has 18 residues. The germline V gene has CDR1 MNHEY and CDR2 SVGEGT.

This clonotype has at least ten counts. The chain employs TRBV5-1 and TRBJ2-1, with 7 bases identical to TRBD1. Trimming at V came to 0 bases and at J to 7 bases, leaving 4 bases not matched to a gene. Germline CDR1 is SGHRS and CDR2 is YFSETQ. The CDR3 runs 14 residues. This CDR3 reads CASSLGQGRNEQFF. CDR3 DNA: TGCGCCAGCAGCTTGGGACAGGGTAGGAATGAGCAGTTCTTC.

The chain combines TRBV12-3 or TRBV12-4 with TRBJ1-2; D remains unclear. The V and J ends lost 4 bases and 8 bases respectively, with 20 bases between them. This CDR3 is 15 amino acids long. The CDR3 bases are TGTGCCAGCAGTTCCCATCTGGACGGCCTGGGAGGCTACACCTTC. Translation: CASSSHLDGLGGYTF.

In its sample, this clonotype was seen once. For the CDR3, the DNA is TGCGCCAGCAGCGTGGGGACAGGTACAACTAATGAAAAACTGTTTTTT. Its translation is CASSVGTGTTNEKLFF. This chain connects TRBV5-1 to TRBJ1-4, with 8 bases lining up with TRBD1. The trim removed 4 bases at V and 0 bases at J, leaving 5 bases unmatched. Looked up from germline, CDR1 is SGHRS and CDR2 is YFSETQ. The CDR3 extends over 16 amino acids.

The V call is TRBV28, the J call TRBJ1-1; D call uncertain. The germline CDR1 and CDR2 sequences are MDHEN and SYDVKM. The CDR3 runs to 11 residues. V lost 8 bases and J lost 11, with 15 bases in between. DNA for the CDR3: TGTGCCAGCTCTACGGGTTTCCCGGCTTTCTTT. Protein product: CASSTGFPAFF.

This clonotype was counted ten times or more. The chain has TRBV14 and TRBJ2-4; TRBD1 might be the D (6 bases). The CDR3 is 19 amino acids. Germline values: CDR1 SGHDN, CDR2 FVKESK. Trimming pared 4 bases from V and 0 bases from J, leaving 22 bases between. The CDR3 spells CASSPRLQGGGKAKNIQYF. In nucleotides, the CDR3 is TGTGCCAGCAGCCCAAGACTACAGGGTGGGGGTAAAGCCAAAAACATTCAGTACTTC.

This clonotype was seen once. This chain links TRBV30 with TRBJ1-1; possible D gene TRBD1, 6 bases. The CDR3 runs 15 residues. V was trimmed by 1 base and J by 6 bases, leaving 18 bases between them. CDR1 GTSNPN and CDR2 SVGIG come from the germline V gene (reference sequence). In DNA form, the CDR3 reads TGTGCCTGGAGTGGAGAAGGGGGGTACGGGTCTGAAGCTTTCTTT. This encodes CAWSGEGGYGSEAFF.

Many counts were recorded for this clonotype. The chain combines TRBV7-2 with TRBJ1-1; a possible D gene is TRBD1 (5 bases). This CDR3 spans 13 amino acids. CDR1 is SGHTA and CDR2 is FQGNSA in the germline V gene. V was shortened by 4 bases and J by 2 bases, with 8 bases between the two germline ends. DNA of the CDR3: TGTGCCAGCAGCTCTAGGACAAACACTGAAGCTTTCTTT. It codes for CASSSRTNTEAFF.

The chain has TRBV15 and TRBJ1-4; D unresolved. The V end was cut by 0 bases, the J end by 6 bases, with 5 bases between. The germline CDR1 and CDR2 sequences are LNHNV and YYDKDF (reference sequence). This CDR3 has 13 amino acids. The CDR3 bases are TGTGCCACCAGCAGAGAAGGGTATGAAAAACTGTTTTTT. Its translation is CATSREGYEKLFF.